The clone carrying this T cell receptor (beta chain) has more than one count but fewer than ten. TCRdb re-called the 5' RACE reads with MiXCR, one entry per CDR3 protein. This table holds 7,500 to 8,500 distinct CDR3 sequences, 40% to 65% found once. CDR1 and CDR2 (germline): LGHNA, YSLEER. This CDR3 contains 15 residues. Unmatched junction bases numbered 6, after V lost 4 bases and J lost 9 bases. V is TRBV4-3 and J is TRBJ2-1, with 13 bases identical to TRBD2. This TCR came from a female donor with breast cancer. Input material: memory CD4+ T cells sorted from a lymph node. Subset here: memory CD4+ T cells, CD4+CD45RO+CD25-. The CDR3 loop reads CASSRTSGRGSEQFF. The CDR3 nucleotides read TGCGCCAGCAGCCGAACTAGCGGGAGGGGTAGTGAGCAGTTCTTC.